This T cell receptor (beta chain) was recorded in a study of PD-L1 blockade in urothelial cancer. Overall study context: Patients with male sex and bladder-origin urothelial cancer accounted for about 85% of the roughly 30 enrolled. Blood was analyzed 3 weeks (second dose) and 6 weeks after treatment start.

Time point of the sample: pretreatment peripheral blood. The templates were synthetic TCR analogs, and they were spiked into each PCR. The data were produced by immunoSEQ multiplex PCR, yet TCRdb's version contains in-frame clones alone and is incomplete. The table includes 95,000 or so clones, about nine tenths detected once. This CDR3 comprises 13 residues. The V gene's germline CDR1 is LGHNT and CDR2 FRNRAP. Between the trimmed V and J ends, which lost 3 bases and 3 bases, there was a span of 6 bases. The receptor was derived from a man in his 60s with urothelial cancer. The chain carries TRBV12-5 and TRBJ2-1, with TRBD2 as a possible D gene (5 bases). The source was PBMCs, collected around atezolizumab (anti-PD-L1) treatment. The CDR3 here is CASGFRDYNEQFF. The CDR3 DNA reads as TGTGCTAGTGGTTTTCGGGACTACAATGAGCAGTTCTTC.